The 21 T cell receptor beta chains given below trace back to one sample, sequenced in a study of blood T cell repertoires in COVID-19. The table came from immunoSEQ multiplex PCR; TCRdb's copy has only in-frame clones and leaves some out. The sample includes approximately 240,000 clones, about 80% seen only once; the top ten take 4% to 6%. Sequencing was performed on peripheral blood. These receptors were taken from a woman of 80 years or more with active or convalescent COVID-19.

This sequence joins TRBV5-5 and TRBJ1-2; D remains ambiguous. Trimming took off 2 bases at V and 7 bases at J, with 9 bases between the two ends. The CDR3 has 12 amino acids. Germline CDR1 SGHKS, CDR2 YYEKEE (reference sequence). DNA for the CDR3: TGTGCCAGCAGCTTTCGGACTGTTGGCTACACCTTC. This encodes CASSFRTVGYTF.

The V and J genes are TRBV5-1 and TRBJ2-7; TRBD1 matches 7 bases. CDR1 is SGHRS, CDR2 YFSETQ, per germline. The CDR3 extends over 16 amino acids. V lost 2 bases to trimming and J lost 2 bases; unmatched junction nucleotides: 10. The CDR3 region has the DNA TGCGCCAGCAGCTTACCCCGGGACAGAGAGACCTACGAGCAGTACTTC. Residues: CASSLPRDRETYEQYF.

The V gene is TRBV19, the J gene TRBJ1-5; 9 bases map to TRBD1. Germline V gene data show CDR1 as LNHDA and CDR2 as SQIVND (reference sequence). Trimming took 5 bases from V and 3 from J; bases not matched to a gene: 8. The CDR3 consists of 16 residues. CDR3 amino acids: CASSGGQGLYNQPQHF. The CDR3 DNA sequence: TGTGCCAGTAGTGGGGGACAGGGTCTATACAATCAGCCCCAGCATTTT.

The chain is built from TRBV10-2 and TRBJ1-1, with D perhaps matching TRBD1 (6 bases). The V gene lost 6 bases and the J gene lost 1 base, with 15 bases spanning the gap. Germline CDR1 reads WSHSY; CDR2 reads SAAADI. The CDR3 totals 15 residues. CDR3: CASRRLRDTNTEAFF. The CDR3 DNA sequence: TGCGCCAGCAGAAGATTAAGGGACACGAACACTGAAGCTTTCTTT.

The chain couples TRBV7-2 to TRBJ2-1; TRBD2 matches 14 bases. The CDR3 is made up of 16 amino acids. With V trimmed by 1 base and J by 8 bases, 4 bases remained unmatched. Germline V gene sequence: CDR1 SGHTA, CDR2 FQGNSA. The CDR3 region is CASSLVGLAGVDEQFF. The CDR3 bases are TGTGCCAGCAGCTTAGTGGGACTAGCGGGGGTCGATGAGCAGTTCTTC.

This chain links TRBV30 with TRBJ2-7; D remains unclear. V was clipped by 2 bases and J by 1 base, with 6 bases between them. The CDR3 contains 12 residues. From germline, CDR1 is GTSNPN and CDR2 SVGIG (reference sequence). CDR3 sequence (DNA): TGTGCCTGGAGTTCCTCTTCCTACGAGCAGTACTTC. This translates into CAWSSSSYEQYF.

In the case of this clone: This same CDR3 is encoded by further DNA sequences in the sample. This chain uses TRBV6-1 with TRBJ1-2; 11 bases align to TRBD1. The trim removed 0 bases at V and 2 bases at J, leaving 2 bases unmatched. The CDR3 runs to 16 residues. Per the germline V gene, CDR1 is MNHNS and CDR2 is SASEGT. CDR3 in DNA: TGTGCCAGCAGTGAAGCGGGGACAGGGGGAAACTATGGCTACACCTTC. The encoded protein is CASSEAGTGGNYGYTF.

Note on this clone: The same CDR3 can be traced to other DNA sequences in this sample. The chain joins TRBV3-1 (or the pseudogene TRBV3-2) to TRBJ2-1; unclear D gene. Germline CDR1 LGHDT, CDR2 YNNKEL (reference sequence). Trimming took 1 base from V and 7 from J, leaving 5 bases between them. This CDR3 has 12 amino acids. In nucleotides, the CDR3 is TGTGCCAGCAGCCAAGCCGGGAATGAGCAGTTCTTC. Translation: CASSQAGNEQFF.

The chain is built from TRBV5-6 and TRBJ2-7, with 13 bases fitting TRBD2. With V trimmed by 2 bases and J by 2 bases, 4 bases remained unmatched. In germline, CDR1 is SGHDT, CDR2 YYEEEE. The length of the CDR3 is 16 residues. CDR3 region: CASSLGLAGAPYEQYF. For the CDR3, the DNA is TGTGCCAGCAGCTTAGGACTAGCGGGGGCCCCCTACGAGCAGTACTTC.

The gene calls are TRBV25-1 and TRBJ1-6; D gene unclear. CDR3 length equals 14 residues. Germline V gives CDR1 MGHDK, CDR2 SYGVNS. With 1 base removed from V and 8 bases from J, the gap between germline ends came to 9 bases. CDR3 loop: CASSESGRHSPLHF. CDR3 nucleotides: TGTGCCAGCAGTGAATCAGGAAGGCATTCACCCCTCCACTTT.

The chain is built from TRBV11-2 and TRBJ2-2; 16 positions match TRBD2. This CDR3 contains 18 residues. After removal of 5 bases from V and 5 bases from J, the junction contained 8 bases not matched to a gene. Germline V gene lookup returns CDR1 SGHAT and CDR2 FQNNGV. This CDR3 reads CASSTGTSGRVRTGELFF. CDR3 sequence (DNA): TGTGCCAGCAGCACTGGGACTAGCGGGAGGGTCCGGACCGGGGAGCTGTTTTTT.

V and J are TRBV7-6 and TRBJ2-1; TRBD2 agrees at 14 bases. This CDR3 has 20 residues. The V gene's germline CDR1 is SGHVS and CDR2 FNYEAQ. Trimming removed 4 bases from V and 0 bases from J; junction bases left unmatched: 11. The CDR3 loop is CASSSTPGLAGASSYNEQFF. CDR3 nucleotides: TGTGCCAGCAGCTCGACACCGGGACTAGCGGGGGCCAGCTCCTACAATGAGCAGTTCTTC.

The chain is built from TRBV2 and TRBJ1-5; D might be TRBD1 (6 bases). The CDR3 is made up of 14 amino acids. The germline gives CDR1 SNHLY, CDR2 FYNNEI. The V end was cut by 6 bases, the J end by 6 bases, with 15 bases between. The CDR3 sequence is CASSSTGIGQPQHF. CDR3 DNA: TGTGCCAGCAGCAGTACAGGGATAGGTCAGCCCCAGCATTTT.

This clone was detected only once. The chain uses TRBV5-1 and TRBJ1-6, with 9 positions matching TRBD1. The V gene's germline CDR1 is SGHRS and CDR2 YFSETQ. The CDR3 is made up of 14 amino acids. J gave up 9 bases and V 3 bases, and 4 bases lay outside the gene matches. The CDR3 sequence: CASSWGDRVSPLHF. CDR3 DNA: TGCGCCAGCAGCTGGGGGGACAGGGTTTCACCCCTCCACTTT. Variable domain in full (rest from reference TRBV5-1 and TRBJ1-6): KAGVTQTPRYLIKTRGQQVTLSCSPISGHRSVSWYQQTPGQGLQFLFEYFSETQRNKGNFPGRFSGRQFSNSRSEMNVSTLELGDSALYLCASSWGDRVSPLHFGNGTRLTVT.

The chain has TRBV6-6 and TRBJ1-2; D is unresolved. Per germline, CDR1 MNHNY and CDR2 SVGAGI (reference sequence). The CDR3 covers 14 residues. V lost 11 bases to trimming and J lost 5 bases, with 21 bases between them. The CDR3 loop reads CASRSAGSQYGYTF. The CDR3, as DNA: TGTGCCTCCCGGTCCGCAGGTAGTCAGTATGGCTACACCTTC.

J is TRBJ1-2 and V is TRBV27; 10 nucleotides match TRBD1. The CDR3 spans 15 residues. CDR1 MNHEY and CDR2 SMNVEV come from the germline V gene (reference sequence). The ends lost 3 bases at V and 5 bases at J; junction bases unmatched: 6. CDR3 DNA: TGTGCCAGCAGTTTTAGACAGGGGGCACTGTATGGCTACACCTTC. Translating gives CASSFRQGALYGYTF.

For the CDR3, the DNA is TGTGCCAGCAGCTCACAGTTGGTTAACACTGAAGCTTTCTTT. Encoded protein: CASSSQLVNTEAFF. The rearrangement links TRBV7-9 to TRBJ1-1; D is ambiguous. Per the germline V gene, CDR1 is SEHNR and CDR2 is FQNEAQ (reference sequence). The CDR3 extends over 14 amino acids. The ends were cut back, 4 bases at V and 2 bases at J, with 11 bases in the middle.

The rearrangement links TRBV6-5 to TRBJ1-6, with a possible D match to TRBD1 (5 bases). V was pared by 7 bases and J by 6 bases, with 7 bases between. This CDR3 is 12 amino acids long. The germline CDR1 and CDR2 sequences are MNHEY and SVGAGI. Written as DNA, the CDR3 is TGTGCCAGCACACAGGTTAATTCACCCCTCCACTTT. It translates to CASTQVNSPLHF.

This clone turned up a few times. The chain links TRBV7-8 to TRBJ1-2; no firm D call. The germline V and J ends were trimmed by 2 bases and 4 bases, with 14 bases remaining between them. The CDR3 covers 15 residues. The V gene's germline CDR1 is SGHVS and CDR2 FQNEAQ. CDR3 protein: CASSLNTFAAYGYTF. Written as DNA, the CDR3 is TGTGCCAGCAGCTTAAATACCTTCGCGGCCTATGGCTACACCTTC.

The gene calls are TRBV2 and TRBJ1-4, with D maybe TRBD1 (6 bases). Looked up from germline, CDR1 is SNHLY and CDR2 is FYNNEI. CDR3 length equals 16 residues. V dropped 5 bases and J dropped 3 bases, with 16 bases sitting between them. CDR3 coding DNA: TGTGCCAGCAGTCACCCAGGGGCCGAGGCTAATGAAAAACTGTTTTTT. This translates into CASSHPGAEANEKLFF.

This sequence joins TRBV7-9 and TRBJ1-5; D not certain. The CDR3 loop spans 18 amino acids. Germline assignment: CDR1 SEHNR and CDR2 FQNEAQ (reference sequence). Deletions cut 2 bases from V and 0 bases from J, with 17 bases between. CDR3 nucleotide sequence: TGTGCCAGCAGCTTACTCGCCCCAGACAATTATAGCAATCAGCCCCAGCATTTT. It specifies CASSLLAPDNYSNQPQHF.